This T cell receptor beta chain was profiled in a study of OX40 agonist ivuxolimab in advanced cancers. Study overall: Dose-escalation patients were diagnosed with hepatocellular carcinoma, melanoma, renal cell cancer or head and neck cancer. Findings and caveats of the study: The antigen specificity of the peripheral T cells (those that were expanded) was not determined. In the 0.1 to 3.0 mg/kg range, CD4+ and CD8+ blood T cells had expanded clonally by week 6.

The assay was immunoSEQ multiplex PCR, and TCRdb's table has in-frame clones only and misses some. The sample has about 78,000 clones, approximately 80% seen once. For this clone: Its antigen remains unidentified.

The V end lost 6 bases, the J end lost 5 bases, and 13 bases lay between the germline ends. This CDR3 spans 13 amino acids. Germline V lookup: CDR1 WNHNN, CDR2 SYGVQD (reference sequence). Samples of blood were obtained at baseline, on cycle 4 day 1, and on cycle 7 day 1. The specimen was CD4+ or CD8+ T cells sorted from blood, collected in a trial of the OX40 agonist ivuxolimab. The chain employs TRBV10-1 and TRBJ1-1, with TRBD1 as a possible D gene (6 bases). This sequence originates from an adult with an advanced solid tumor such as melanoma, head and neck, liver or kidney cancer. The CDR3 region is CASRENRVTEAFF. The CDR3, as DNA: TGCGCCAGCAGGGAGAACAGGGTTACTGAAGCTTTCTTT.